A single sample is the source of the 32 T cell receptor beta chains below, sequenced in a study of blood T cell repertoires in COVID-19. TCRdb's copy holds only in-frame clones and misses some; the assay was immunoSEQ multiplex PCR. This sample has 200,000 to 250,000 clones, with about 86% found just once. The material sequenced was peripheral blood. The receptors shown here come from a man aged 55-75 years with acute or convalescent COVID-19.

The chain employs TRBV7-8 and TRBJ2-1; 7 bases align to TRBD2. The V gene end was trimmed by 3 bases and the J gene end by 3 bases; junction bases not matched to a gene: 5. This CDR3 region has 15 residues. The V gene's germline CDR1 is SGHVS and CDR2 FQNEAQ. The CDR3 bases are TGTGCCAGCAGCTTGCAGGGAGGGGTCTACAATGAGCAGTTCTTC. Residues: CASSLQGGVYNEQFF.

The chain employs TRBV14 and TRBJ2-1, with 13 bases matching TRBD2. J was trimmed by 9 bases and V by 2 bases; bases with no gene match: 7. The CDR3 totals 16 residues. Germline V gene lookup returns CDR1 SGHDN and CDR2 FVKESK. This CDR3 reads CASSQQTSGRIGEQFF. DNA for the CDR3: TGTGCCAGCAGCCAACAGACTAGCGGGAGGATTGGTGAGCAGTTCTTC.

V usage is TRBV28 and J usage is TRBJ1-2; 7 positions agree with TRBD1. This CDR3 spans 14 amino acids. Per germline, CDR1 MDHEN and CDR2 SYDVKM. Trimming at V came to 3 bases and at J to 2 bases, leaving 3 bases not matched to a gene. This CDR3 reads CASSFGQVNYGYTF. The CDR3 coding sequence is TGTGCCAGCAGTTTTGGACAGGTGAACTATGGCTACACCTTC.

The chain has TRBV11-2 and TRBJ2-1, with a possible D match to TRBD2 (5 bases). Germline V gene data show CDR1 as SGHAT and CDR2 as FQNNGV. The CDR3 is 14 amino acids. V was cut by 5 bases and J by 4 bases, with 12 bases left in between. This CDR3 reads CASSTRLIYNEQFF. The CDR3, as DNA: TGTGCCAGCAGCACCCGACTAATTTACAATGAGCAGTTCTTC.

The chain recombines TRBV27 with TRBJ1-1; 7 nucleotides line up with TRBD1. The ends lost 4 bases at V and 5 bases at J; junction bases unmatched: 13. Germline loops: CDR1 MNHEY, CDR2 SMNVEV (reference sequence). The CDR3 has 16 residues. The CDR3 region has the DNA TGTGCCAGCAGTTCTATCGGCCCGACAGGGAGTACTGAAGCTTTCTTT. It codes for CASSSIGPTGSTEAFF.

The chain is built from TRBV3-1 (or the pseudogene TRBV3-2) and TRBJ1-2, with TRBD1 matching over 8 bases. Germline trimming cut 4 bases from V and 0 bases from J; bases unmatched to any gene: 7. Germline assignment: CDR1 LGHDT and CDR2 YNNKEL (reference sequence). The CDR3 runs to 16 residues. The DNA of the CDR3 is TGTGCCAGCAGCCCGCAGCCGACAGGGGCTAACTATGGCTACACCTTC. Translation: CASSPQPTGANYGYTF.

The chain is built from TRBV28 and TRBJ2-7, with 7 bases aligning to TRBD1. The CDR3 is 16 amino acids. The germline V gene has CDR1 MDHEN and CDR2 SYDVKM. J lost 1 base, V lost 5 bases, and 11 bases had no gene match. CDR3 in DNA: TGTGCCAGCAGTCCTCTCCTGACAGGGCAATCCTACGAGCAGTACTTC. Encoded protein: CASSPLLTGQSYEQYF. Supplemented by reference TRBV28 and TRBJ2-7, the full variable domain reads DVKVTQSSRYLVKRTGEKVFLECVQDMDHENMFWYRQDPGLGLRLIYFSYDVKMKEKGDIPEGYSVSREKKERFSLILESASTNQTSMYLCASSPLLTGQSYEQYFGPGTRLTVT.

This clone has more than one count but fewer than ten. J is TRBJ2-1 and V is TRBV7-3; D perhaps matches TRBD2 (6 bases). The CDR3 contains 15 residues. Germline V gene sequence: CDR1 SGHTA, CDR2 FQGTGA. Trimming shortened V by 2 bases and J by 6 bases, and 14 bases separated the two germline ends. CDR3 sequence (DNA): TGTGCCAGCAGCTTATGGGGGACGGAGGGCAATGAGCAGTTCTTC. It yields the protein CASSLWGTEGNEQFF.

The genes are TRBV5-6 and TRBJ1-5, with a tentative D call TRBD1 (6 bases). V was cut by 0 bases and J by 11 bases, with 12 bases left in between. The length of the CDR3 is 13 residues. Per germline, CDR1 SGHDT and CDR2 YYEEEE. CDR3 region: CASSLDRALTQHF. The CDR3 DNA sequence: TGTGCCAGCAGCTTGGACAGGGCCCTTACCCAGCATTTT.

The V gene is TRBV7-6, the J gene TRBJ1-5, with unresolved D. This CDR3 has 14 residues. Trimming shortened V by 2 bases and J by 5 bases, and 10 bases separated the two germline ends. CDR1 and CDR2 (germline): SGHVS, FNYEAQ. CDR3 bases: TGTGCCAGCAGCTTAAACGGGGTGGATCAGCCCCAGCATTTT. This codes for CASSLNGVDQPQHF. Supplemented by reference TRBV7-6 and TRBJ1-5, the full variable domain reads GAGVSQSPRYKVTKRGQDVALRCDPISGHVSLYWYRQALGQGPEFLTYFNYEAQQDKSGLPNDRFSAERPEGSISTLTIQRTEQRDSAMYRCASSLNGVDQPQHFGDGTRLSIL.

The rearrangement joins TRBV11-1 to TRBJ2-2; TRBD1 agrees at 9 bases. After removal of 4 bases from V and 5 bases from J, the junction contained 8 bases not matched to a gene. Germline V gives CDR1 SGHAT, CDR2 FQDESV (reference sequence). The CDR3 extends over 16 amino acids. CDR3 sequence reads: CASSSRPGQGTGELFF. In nucleotides, the CDR3 is TGTGCCAGCAGCTCCCGACCGGGACAGGGAACCGGGGAGCTGTTTTTT. Supplemented by reference TRBV11-1 and TRBJ2-2, the full variable domain reads EAEVAQSPRYKITEKSQAVAFWCDPISGHATLYWYRQILGQGPELLVQFQDESVVDDSQLPKDRFSAERLKGVDSTLKIQPAELGDSAMYLCASSSRPGQGTGELFFGEGSRLTVL.

The chain combines TRBV28 with TRBJ2-6; 8 bases map to TRBD1. The CDR3 covers 15 residues. CDR1 is MDHEN, CDR2 SYDVKM, per germline. The junction had 4 bases not matched to a gene; V was cut back by 8 bases and J by 1 base. The CDR3: CASWDRLSGANVLTF. The CDR3 DNA follows: TGTGCCAGCTGGGACAGGCTATCTGGGGCCAACGTCCTGACTTTC.

V and J are TRBV28 and TRBJ2-2; D is unresolved. CDR1 MDHEN and CDR2 SYDVKM come from the germline V gene. The V end was cut by 6 bases, the J end by 1 base, with 12 bases between. The CDR3 extends over 15 amino acids. The CDR3 coding sequence is TGTGCCAGCAGCCCATTCCGTAGGAACACCGGGGAGCTGTTTTTT. Protein sequence: CASSPFRRNTGELFF.

The V and J genes are TRBV4-3 and TRBJ1-6; perhaps TRBD1 as D (5 bases). Germline-derived CDR1 and CDR2 are LGHNA and YSLEER. V lost 0 bases and J 10 bases, leaving 16 bases between the germline ends. There are 16 residues in the CDR3. CDR3: CASSQDGDRGRSPLHF. CDR3 sequence (DNA): TGCGCCAGCAGCCAAGATGGGGACCGGGGGAGGTCACCCCTCCACTTT.

Only a few counts were recorded for this clone. V and J are TRBV3-1 (or the pseudogene TRBV3-2) and TRBJ2-7, with D possibly matching TRBD1 (6 bases). Trimming took off 6 bases at V and 2 bases at J, with 17 bases between the two ends. There are 15 residues in the CDR3. Germline CDR1 is LGHDT and CDR2 is YNNKEL (reference sequence). CDR3 loop: CASSLSIRTAYEQYF. The CDR3 DNA reads as TGTGCCAGCAGTCTAAGTATAAGGACAGCCTACGAGCAGTACTTC.

This clone was seen only once. V usage is TRBV28 and J usage is TRBJ2-2; D is unresolved. Per germline, CDR1 MDHEN and CDR2 SYDVKM. V dropped 3 bases and J dropped 7 bases, with 9 bases sitting between them. The CDR3 length is 13 residues. The CDR3 spells CASSFLASGELFF. The CDR3, as DNA: TGTGCCAGCAGTTTTTTAGCCAGCGGGGAGCTGTTTTTT. Filled out from reference TRBV28 and TRBJ2-2, the complete variable domain reads DVKVTQSSRYLVKRTGEKVFLECVQDMDHENMFWYRQDPGLGLRLIYFSYDVKMKEKGDIPEGYSVSREKKERFSLILESASTNQTSMYLCASSFLASGELFFGEGSRLTVL.

In the case of this clone: Other DNA sequences within the sample encode an identical CDR3. This chain connects TRBV7-9 to TRBJ2-1; unclear D gene. CDR1 SEHNR and CDR2 FQNEAQ come from the germline V gene (reference sequence). Trimming removed 0 bases from V and 10 bases from J, with 7 bases in between. CDR3 size: 12 residues. Written as DNA, the CDR3 is TGTGCCAGCAGCTTAGCCTTCGCGGAGCAGTTCTTC. It codes for CASSLAFAEQFF.

V usage is TRBV13 and J usage is TRBJ1-1; a possible D gene is TRBD1 (5 bases). Germline loops: CDR1 PRHDT, CDR2 FYEKMQ (reference sequence). The germline V and J ends were trimmed by 8 bases and 0 bases, with 13 bases remaining between them. This CDR3 region has 14 residues. CDR3 nucleotide sequence: TGTGCCAGCGGTGGGGCTGAGGTGAACACTGAAGCTTTCTTT. Translating it yields CASGGAEVNTEAFF.

This chain links TRBV28 with TRBJ2-5; no clear D. Germline loops: CDR1 MDHEN, CDR2 SYDVKM. The CDR3 is made up of 15 amino acids. V lost 7 bases and J 1 base, leaving 16 bases between the germline ends. CDR3 sequence reads: CASNREQVFQETQYF. CDR3 nucleotides: TGTGCCAGCAACCGAGAGCAGGTATTCCAAGAGACCCAGTACTTC.

The V gene is TRBV11-3, the J gene TRBJ2-1; weak D call: TRBD1 (6 bases). The CDR3 runs 16 residues. Germline CDR1 and CDR2: SGHNT and YENEEA. Deletions cut 0 bases from V and 3 bases from J, with 12 bases between. As DNA, the CDR3 is TGTGCCAGCAGCTTAGATGGTCAGGGGCGCTACAATGAGCAGTTCTTC. Encoded protein: CASSLDGQGRYNEQFF.

The chain employs TRBV4-3 and TRBJ2-5; 11 nucleotides line up with TRBD2. CDR3 length equals 15 residues. Per germline, CDR1 LGHNA and CDR2 YSLEER. Germline trimming cut 6 bases from V and 4 bases from J; bases unmatched to any gene: 7. The CDR3: CASSQNSGRGETQYF. Written as DNA, the CDR3 is TGCGCCAGCAGTCAGAATAGCGGGAGGGGAGAGACCCAGTACTTC.

V usage is TRBV7-3 and J usage is TRBJ2-4; 7 bases agree with TRBD2. Germline CDR1 SGHTA, CDR2 FQGTGA. V gave up 1 base and J gave up 1 base; unmatched junction bases: 7. The CDR3 length is 17 residues. CDR3 sequence: CASSLNGGSGAKNIQYF. The CDR3 nucleotides read TGTGCCAGCAGCTTAAATGGCGGGAGTGGGGCCAAAAACATTCAGTACTTC. Complete variable domain (other parts from reference TRBV7-3 and TRBJ2-4): GAGVSQTPSNKVTEKGKYVELRCDPISGHTALYWYRQSLGQGPEFLIYFQGTGAADDSGLPNDRFFAVRPEGSVSTLKIQRTERGDSAVYLCASSLNGGSGAKNIQYFGAGTRLSVL.

The V gene is TRBV7-2, the J gene TRBJ2-3; no clear D gene. V was shortened by 1 base and J by 0 bases, with 11 bases between the two germline ends. Germline V gives CDR1 SGHTA, CDR2 FQGNSA. The CDR3 is 16 residues long. The CDR3 nucleotides are TGTGCCAGCAGCTTAGTCCCTGTCCCTAGCACAGATACGCAGTATTTT. This translates into CASSLVPVPSTDTQYF.

V is TRBV9 and J is TRBJ2-2; D is perhaps TRBD1 (6 bases). V was shortened by 2 bases and J by 7 bases, with 18 bases between the two germline ends. CDR3 length: 16 residues. The germline gives CDR1 SGDLS, CDR2 YYNGEE. CDR3 DNA: TGTGCCAGCAGCGTTAGACAGGAAAGCGTCTACGGGGAGCTGTTTTTT. Translating gives CASSVRQESVYGELFF.

CDR3 DNA sequence: TGTGCCAGCAGCTTAATGTGGGAGAGCCACGAGCAGTACTTC. Amino acid sequence: CASSLMWESHEQYF. The V call is TRBV11-2, the J call TRBJ2-7; possible D gene TRBD2, 5 bases. CDR3 length: 14 amino acids. Trimming removed 2 bases from V and 5 bases from J, with 13 bases in between. Germline CDR1 SGHAT, CDR2 FQNNGV. Together with reference TRBV11-2 and TRBJ2-7, the CDR3 gives the full variable domain: EAGVAQSPRYKIIEKRQSVAFWCNPISGHATLYWYQQILGQGPKLLIQFQNNGVVDDSQLPKDRFSAERLKGVDSTLKIQPAKLEDSAVYLCASSLMWESHEQYFGPGTRLTVT.

This rearrangement joins TRBV6-5 to TRBJ1-1; weak D call: TRBD1 (5 bases). V lost 7 bases and J lost 0, with 15 bases in between. The CDR3 covers 15 residues. Looked up from germline, CDR1 is MNHEY and CDR2 is SVGAGI. As DNA, the CDR3 is TGTGCCAGCAACATGCCGCAGGGTTTGAACACTGAAGCTTTCTTT. The encoded protein is CASNMPQGLNTEAFF.

This clone was seen a single time. This chain links TRBV6-5 with TRBJ2-7, with TRBD1 matching 8 bases. Trimming at V came to 6 bases and at J to 3 bases, leaving 1 base not matched to a gene. From germline, CDR1 is MNHEY and CDR2 SVGAGI. The CDR3 runs 12 residues. The DNA of the CDR3 is TGTGCCAGCAGGGACAGGGACTACGAGCAGTACTTC. It is translated as CASRDRDYEQYF.

This rearrangement joins TRBV11-2 to TRBJ2-7, with 9 bases matching TRBD1. Per germline, CDR1 SGHAT and CDR2 FQNNGV. The CDR3 consists of 15 residues. The V segment lost 1 base and the J segment 7 bases; nucleotides outside the gene matches: 8. CDR3 in DNA: TGTGCCAGCAGCTTAGGGGTTGGGACAGGGATTGAGCAGTACTTC. Protein: CASSLGVGTGIEQYF.

The chain combines TRBV6-5 with TRBJ1-4; 8 nucleotides align to TRBD1. CDR1 and CDR2 from the germline V gene are MNHEY and SVGAGI. The CDR3 runs 15 residues. The junction had 5 bases not matched to a gene; V was cut back by 0 bases and J by 8 bases. The chain's CDR3 is CASSYSDRVEEKLFF. In nucleotides, the CDR3 is TGTGCCAGCAGTTACTCGGACAGGGTAGAAGAAAAACTGTTTTTT.

The CDR3 spells CASSVGRLYNEQFF. CDR3 bases: TGTGCCAGCAGCGTAGGGAGACTGTACAATGAGCAGTTCTTC. The V and J genes are TRBV9 and TRBJ2-1; D unclear. This CDR3 has 14 amino acids. V lost 0 bases and J 4 bases, leaving 8 bases between the germline ends. Germline CDR1 is SGDLS and CDR2 is YYNGEE.

The chain recombines TRBV12-5 with TRBJ2-4; TRBD2 matches 10 bases. The CDR3 has 16 residues. Unmatched junction bases numbered 6, after V lost 1 base and J lost 6 bases. Germline CDR1 is LGHNT and CDR2 is FRNRAP. The CDR3 DNA reads as TGTGCTAGTGGTTTGGGAGCGGGAGGGCCGAGAAACATTCAGTACTTC. Amino acid sequence: CASGLGAGGPRNIQYF.

This sequence joins TRBV18 and TRBJ1-1; 7 positions agree with TRBD1. Germline-derived CDR1 and CDR2 are KGHSH and LQKENI. This CDR3 contains 16 residues. With 1 base clipped from V and 0 bases from J, the junction kept 5 bases outside the gene matches. The DNA of the CDR3 is TGTGCCAGCTCACCACAAGGGGGCAGGGTGAACACTGAAGCTTTCTTT. It encodes CASSPQGGRVNTEAFF.